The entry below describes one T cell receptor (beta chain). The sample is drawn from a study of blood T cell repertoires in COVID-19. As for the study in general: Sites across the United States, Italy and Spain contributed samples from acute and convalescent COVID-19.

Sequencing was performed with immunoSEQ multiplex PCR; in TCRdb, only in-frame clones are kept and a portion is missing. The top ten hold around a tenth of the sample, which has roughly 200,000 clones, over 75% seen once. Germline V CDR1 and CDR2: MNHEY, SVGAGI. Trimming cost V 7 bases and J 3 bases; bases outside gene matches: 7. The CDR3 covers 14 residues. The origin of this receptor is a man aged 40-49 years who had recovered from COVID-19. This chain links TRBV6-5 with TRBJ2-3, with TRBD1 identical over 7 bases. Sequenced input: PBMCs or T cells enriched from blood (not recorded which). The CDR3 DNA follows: TGTGCCAGCAAAAGACAGGGAAAAACAGATACGCAGTATTTT. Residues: CASKRQGKTDTQYF.